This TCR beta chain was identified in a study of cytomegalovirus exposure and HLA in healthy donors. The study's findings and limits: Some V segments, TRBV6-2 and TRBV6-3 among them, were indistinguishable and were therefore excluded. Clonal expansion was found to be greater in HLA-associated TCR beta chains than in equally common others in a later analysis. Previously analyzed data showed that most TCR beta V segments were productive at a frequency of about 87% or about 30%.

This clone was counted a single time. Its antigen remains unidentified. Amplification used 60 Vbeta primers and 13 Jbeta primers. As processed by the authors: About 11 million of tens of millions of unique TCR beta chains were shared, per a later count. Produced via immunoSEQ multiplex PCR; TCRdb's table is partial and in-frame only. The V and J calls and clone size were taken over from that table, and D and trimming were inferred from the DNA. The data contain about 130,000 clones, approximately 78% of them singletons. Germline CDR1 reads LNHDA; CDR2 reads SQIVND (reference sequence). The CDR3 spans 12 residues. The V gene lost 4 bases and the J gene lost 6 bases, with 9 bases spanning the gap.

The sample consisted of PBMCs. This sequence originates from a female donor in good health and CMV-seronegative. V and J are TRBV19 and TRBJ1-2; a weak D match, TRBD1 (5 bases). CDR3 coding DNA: TGTGCCAGTAGTAAAGGGGTACATGGCTACACCTTC. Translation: CASSKGVHGYTF.